Sequencing of this T cell receptor beta chain was carried out in a study of blood T cell repertoires in COVID-19. Study at large: Samples representing acute and convalescent COVID-19 were sourced from the United States, Italy and Spain. PBMCs, B-cell-depleted T cells, or T cells were the source of the cDNA or gDNA that made up the material.

Original data processing: Estimation of nucleated cell counts was performed using reference gene primer amplification. Here immunoSEQ multiplex PCR was the method, and the copy in TCRdb shows in-frame clones only, minus some. For V, J and clone size, that table is used; D and trimming come from the DNA. The table has some 120,000 clones, more than 90% seen once. The CDR3 runs to 15 residues. Germline V gives CDR1 SEHNR, CDR2 FQNEAQ (reference sequence). Trimming cost V 5 bases and J 3 bases; bases outside gene matches: 2. Seattle's enrolled individuals joined amid active infection and were then monitored longitudinally.

The sequenced sample consisted of peripheral blood. The chain joins TRBV7-9 to TRBJ2-2; 11 bases are a match to TRBD2. The origin of this receptor is a man aged 55-75 years with COVID-19, enrolled during active disease. DNA of the CDR3: TGTGCCAGCAGCCAACTAGCGGGAGACACCGGGGAGCTGTTTTTT. Translated, it gives CASSQLAGDTGELFF.